The source of this TCR beta chain is a study of early stage breast cancer tumors. Study as a whole: Seven or eight ER+/PR+/HER2- tumors were invasive ductal; a few were invasive lobular. Study-wide points: Most shared enriched TCRB sequences were commonly generated ones. Blood repertoires resembled normal breast more than tumor.

Only in-frame clones appear in the TCRdb table, and some are missing; sequencing was by immunoSEQ multiplex PCR. The sample has 40,000 to 60,000 clones, around four fifths seen once. This clone was observed a single time. Its antigen is currently unknown. Between the trimmed V and J ends, which lost 7 bases and 5 bases, there was a span of 14 bases. The germline gives CDR1 SGHRS, CDR2 YFSETQ. The CDR3 spans 13 residues. Material: blood. The chain combines TRBV5-1 with TRBJ2-3; D may match TRBD1 or TRBD2 (5 bases each). This receptor was obtained from a person aged 35 to 50 with breast cancer. CDR3 DNA sequence: TGCGCCAGCTGGGACCACCCTGTAGATACGCAGTATTTT. Protein: CASWDHPVDTQYF.